Each of the 6 T cell receptor beta chains below was sequenced from the same sample in a study of PD-L1 blockade in urothelial cancer. The table came from immunoSEQ multiplex PCR; TCRdb's copy has only in-frame clones and leaves some out. The table has just under 65,000 clones, about 81% seen once. Regarding time point: pretreatment peripheral blood. The material sequenced was PBMCs, taken around atezolizumab (anti-PD-L1) treatment. The receptors derive from a man aged 65-85 years with urothelial cancer.

The genes are TRBV7-2 and TRBJ2-7; TRBD1 agrees at 9 bases. The CDR3 has 15 residues. After removal of 5 bases from V and 3 bases from J, the junction contained 8 bases not matched to a gene. The germline V gene has CDR1 SGHTA and CDR2 FQGNSA. The CDR3 loop reads CASSPLGQGDYEQYF. The CDR3 DNA reads TGTGCCAGCAGCCCCTTGGGACAGGGAGACTACGAGCAGTACTTC.

The rearrangement uses TRBV6-5 and TRBJ1-1; 7 bases line up with TRBD1. Germline assignment: CDR1 MNHEY and CDR2 SVGAGI. The CDR3 is 15 residues long. The trim removed 4 bases at V and 4 bases at J, leaving 9 bases unmatched. The CDR3 DNA sequence: TGTGCCAGCAGTTTACGACAGGGCCAAGGCACTGAAGCTTTCTTT. Protein product: CASSLRQGQGTEAFF.

This chain uses TRBV11-1 with TRBJ2-1, with 7 bases fitting TRBD1. The CDR3 totals 14 residues. CDR1 SGHAT and CDR2 FQDESV come from the germline V gene (reference sequence). Losses at the gene ends were 5 bases for V and 5 bases for J; bases not matched to a gene: 6. CDR3: CASSLDRDHNEQFF. The CDR3 DNA follows: TGTGCCAGCAGCCTTGACAGGGACCACAATGAGCAGTTCTTC.

V gene TRBV4-1 combines with J gene TRBJ2-1, with D perhaps matching TRBD1 (6 bases). The V gene's germline CDR1 is MGHRA and CDR2 YSYEKL. The CDR3 spans 16 residues. V shed 4 bases and J shed 10 bases, with 23 bases lying between them. The chain's CDR3 is CASSPTGTGWLGEQFF. As DNA, the CDR3 is TGCGCCAGCAGCCCCACAGGGACGGGATGGTTGGGGGAGCAGTTCTTC.

The genes are TRBV19 and TRBJ1-5, with D unclear. This CDR3 comprises 14 residues. V lost 1 base and J 4 bases, leaving 8 bases between the germline ends. In germline, CDR1 is LNHDA, CDR2 SQIVND (reference sequence). In DNA form, the CDR3 reads TGTGCCAGTAGTATAGGGTGGGCGAATCAGCCCCAGCATTTT. Amino acid sequence: CASSIGWANQPQHF. Together with reference TRBV19 and TRBJ1-5, the CDR3 gives the full variable domain: DGGITQSPKYLFRKEGQNVTLSCEQNLNHDAMYWYRQDPGQGLRLIYYSQIVNDFQKGDIAEGYSVSREKKESFPLTVTSAQKNPTAFYLCASSIGWANQPQHFGDGTRLSIL.

V gene TRBV2 combines with J gene TRBJ1-1, with D perhaps matching TRBD1 (6 bases). Germline-derived CDR1 and CDR2 are SNHLY and FYNNEI. This CDR3 is 14 amino acids long. Trimming left V 7 bases short and J 4 bases short, with 16 bases between. CDR3 region: CASTRGRGTTEAFF. The CDR3, as DNA: TGTGCCAGCACAAGGGGGAGGGGGACCACTGAAGCTTTCTTT.